This T cell receptor (beta chain) stems from a study of blood T cell repertoires in COVID-19. This CDR3 spans 14 amino acids. Germline CDR1 reads GTSNPN; CDR2 reads SVGIG (reference sequence). The V end was cut by 0 bases, the J end by 3 bases, with 12 bases between. The assay was immunoSEQ multiplex PCR, and TCRdb's table has in-frame clones only and misses some. The sample records 85,000 to 95,000 clones, over 75% being singletons. This sequence originates from a human donor with acute or convalescent COVID-19. The donor label of this sample is uncertain. This chain joins TRBV30 and TRBJ2-7, with unresolved D. Sequenced material: peripheral blood. The DNA of the CDR3 is TGTGCCTGGAGTGTTGGCAAGAACTACTACGAGCAGTACTTC. It yields the protein CAWSVGKNYYEQYF.